These 14 T cell receptor beta chains share one sample of origin, sequenced in a study of blood T cell repertoires in COVID-19 (dated by TCRdb to 2018 to 2020). The library came from the immunoSEQ multiplex PCR assay. What TCRdb holds here is the immuneACCESS table cut down to in-frame rearrangements. Part of the clones is not present; checked against another copy, under half of the missing clones reflect an unresolved V gene, and the others are unexplained. This sample has roughly 250,000 clones in its table, and 75% to 90% of those were observed once. The top ten hold around 12% of the sample. Source material: peripheral blood. The receptors were sampled from a woman aged 55-69 years with active or convalescent COVID-19.

This chain links TRBV7-8 with TRBJ2-6, with a tentative D call TRBD1 (6 bases). Trimming removed 1 base at V and 0 bases at J, with 16 bases between. Germline values: CDR1 SGHVS, CDR2 FQNEAQ. The CDR3 has 19 amino acids. The CDR3 DNA follows: TGTGCCAGCAGCTTAGGGGGGCAGGGCGTCCGCTCTGGGGCCAACGTCCTGACTTTC. Residues: CASSLGGQGVRSGANVLTF.

The chain employs TRBV11-2 and TRBJ1-1; D gene ambiguous. Germline CDR1 is SGHAT and CDR2 is FQNNGV. This CDR3 has 14 residues. V was pared by 4 bases and J by 0 bases, with 9 bases between. This CDR3 reads CASSSGLLNTEAFF. The CDR3 DNA follows: TGTGCCAGCAGCTCCGGACTCTTGAACACTGAAGCTTTCTTT.

The rearrangement uses TRBV2 and TRBJ2-1; TRBD2 matches at 8 bases. Germline assignment: CDR1 SNHLY and CDR2 FYNNEI. The CDR3 extends over 15 amino acids. Trimming at V came to 2 bases and at J to 5 bases, leaving 5 bases not matched to a gene. CDR3 loop: CASSEPRGGHNEQFF. The CDR3 bases are TGTGCCAGCAGTGAACCCCGGGGGGGCCACAATGAGCAGTTCTTC.

This clone occurred many times. The rearrangement uses TRBV20-1 and TRBJ2-5, with a tentative D call TRBD1 (5 bases). Trimming removed 4 bases from V and 7 bases from J, with 10 bases in between. CDR1 DFQATT and CDR2 SNEGSKA come from the germline V gene (reference sequence). CDR3 size: 11 residues. CDR3 nucleotides: TGCAGTGCTATGGGGCCGGGGACCCAGTACTTC. Its protein product is CSAMGPGTQYF.

The J gene is TRBJ2-1, the V gene TRBV7-3, with D maybe TRBD2 (6 bases). The germline V and J ends were trimmed by 1 base and 7 bases, with 23 bases remaining between them. The CDR3 covers 18 residues. The germline V gene has CDR1 SGHTA and CDR2 FQGTGA. The CDR3 here is CASSLNRGSGNPWNEQFF. The CDR3 DNA sequence: TGTGCCAGCAGCTTAAATAGGGGTAGCGGAAACCCTTGGAATGAGCAGTTCTTC. The full variable domain, its missing parts supplied by reference TRBV7-3 and TRBJ2-1, is GAGVSQTPSNKVTEKGKYVELRCDPISGHTALYWYRQSLGQGPEFLIYFQGTGAADDSGLPNDRFFAVRPEGSVSTLKIQRTERGDSAVYLCASSLNRGSGNPWNEQFFGPGTRLTVL.

V is TRBV5-5 and J is TRBJ1-2, with D unclear. V dropped 4 bases and J dropped 4 bases, with 11 bases sitting between them. This CDR3 has 13 residues. Germline V gene sequence: CDR1 SGHKS, CDR2 YYEKEE (reference sequence). The CDR3 spells CASSAGQIYGYTF. The CDR3 DNA reads TGTGCCAGCAGCGCGGGTCAGATCTATGGCTACACCTTC.

The V and J genes are TRBV5-1 and TRBJ1-2, with 8 bases lining up with TRBD1. Per the germline V gene, CDR1 is SGHRS and CDR2 is YFSETQ. After removal of 1 base from V and 8 bases from J, the junction contained 4 bases not matched to a gene. The CDR3 runs to 13 residues. DNA for the CDR3: TGCGCCAGCAGCTTGACAGGGGGACTGGGCTACACCTTC. Residues: CASSLTGGLGYTF.

CDR3 in DNA: TGTGCCAGCAGCTTAAGCCCAGACAGGGACTATGGCTACACCTTC. Amino acid sequence: CASSLSPDRDYGYTF. This chain links TRBV7-9 with TRBJ1-2; 7 bases are shared with TRBD1. Looked up from germline, CDR1 is SEHNR and CDR2 is FQNEAQ (reference sequence). With 2 bases clipped from V and 3 bases from J, the junction kept 6 bases outside the gene matches. The CDR3 totals 15 residues.

This clone has only one observation. CDR3 protein: CASSVRDRVFSGELFF. The CDR3 region has the DNA TGCGCCAGCAGCGTCCGGGACAGGGTTTTTTCCGGGGAGCTGTTTTTT. The genes are TRBV4-1 and TRBJ2-2; 9 bases match TRBD1. The CDR3 has 16 residues. The V segment lost 5 bases and the J segment 6 bases; nucleotides outside the gene matches: 10. Germline V gene sequence: CDR1 MGHRA, CDR2 YSYEKL.

The V gene is TRBV2, the J gene TRBJ2-5; D is possibly TRBD1 (6 bases). Trimming removed 6 bases at V and 5 bases at J, with 13 bases between. Germline CDR1 reads SNHLY; CDR2 reads FYNNEI. This CDR3 spans 13 amino acids. CDR3: CASSAGEGETQYF. The CDR3 bases are TGTGCCAGCAGCGCAGGGGAAGGGGAGACCCAGTACTTC.

This chain joins TRBV6-6 and TRBJ2-7; possibly TRBD1 for D (5 bases). The CDR3 length is 13 residues. Per germline, CDR1 MNHNY and CDR2 SVGAGI (reference sequence). V shed 5 bases and J shed 2 bases, with 10 bases lying between them. CDR3 sequence: CASSSLGAYEQYF. The CDR3 bases are TGTGCCAGCAGTAGCCTAGGGGCCTACGAGCAGTACTTC.

This clone was counted once. The chain joins TRBV19 to TRBJ2-7, with TRBD1 matching 7 bases. Losses at the gene ends were 5 bases for V and 5 bases for J; bases not matched to a gene: 9. CDR3 length equals 14 residues. Germline-derived CDR1 and CDR2 are LNHDA and SQIVND (reference sequence). The CDR3 DNA reads as TGTGCCAGTAGTTCGACGGCAGGGGGTGACGAGCAGTACTTC. As protein: CASSSTAGGDEQYF.

The chain links TRBV27 to TRBJ2-5; 7 bases line up with TRBD2. This CDR3 spans 15 amino acids. V was pared by 1 base and J by 1 base, with 3 bases of the junction left unmatched. The germline CDR1 and CDR2 sequences are MNHEY and SMNVEV (reference sequence). CDR3 sequence (DNA): TGTGCCAGCAGTTTATGGGAGGGGCCCCAAGAGACCCAGTACTTC. This codes for CASSLWEGPQETQYF.

The chain is built from TRBV21-1 and TRBJ1-4; the listed D gene, TRBD1, was not tested against the DNA. TRBV21-1 is a known pseudogene. This CDR3 comprises 20 residues. CDR3 sequence: CASSSNLDRKRSATNEKLFF. The CDR3, as DNA: TGTGCCAGCAGCAGCAATCTGGACAGGAAGAGGTCTGCAACTAATGAAAAACTGTTTTTT.